This T cell receptor beta chain was obtained from a study of blood T cell repertoires in COVID-19. For the study at large: Acute and convalescent COVID-19 specimens originated in the United States, Italy and Spain. T cells, B-cell-depleted T cells, or PBMCs supplied cDNA or gDNA.

Original handling: Reference gene primer amplification gave nucleated cell count estimates. TCRdb's table, derived via immunoSEQ multiplex PCR, lists solely in-frame clones and lacks some. V and J calls and clone size follow that table, whereas D and trimming were derived from the DNA. The sample holds about 190,000 clones; less than 85% are singletons and the top ten take 13%. Deletions cut 3 bases from V and 6 bases from J, with 10 bases between. This CDR3 region has 13 residues. The V gene's germline CDR1 is SGHNT and CDR2 YENEEA. The chain combines TRBV11-3 with TRBJ2-3, with D maybe TRBD2 (5 bases). This sequence was found in a middle-aged man who had recovered from COVID-19. The sequencing input was peripheral blood. The CDR3 is CASSFSGSDTQYF. In DNA form, the CDR3 reads TGTGCCAGCAGCTTCAGCGGATCGGATACGCAGTATTTT.